This TCR beta chain was retrieved from a study of shared T cell receptors in the human thymus. Clones were sequenced by immunoSEQ multiplex PCR, and TCRdb holds only the in-frame ones, with some missing. The repertoire holds roughly 560,000 clones, with about four fifths as singletons. CDR1 is MNHEY and CDR2 is SMNVEV in the germline V gene (reference sequence). The length of the CDR3 is 16 residues. V shed 4 bases, J shed 1 base, and the junction held 3 bases outside the gene matches. In the case of this clone: Additional DNA sequences in this sample encode the identical CDR3.

These same records also appear under a second study, on human thymus T cells. That paper states: From resections taken during corrective heart surgery, the thymus tissue was obtained. Overlap was high between thymic repertoires from unrelated individuals, as reported in related research.

The source is a boy younger than two with a congenital heart defect. The specimen was thymocytes. The chain couples TRBV27 to TRBJ2-2; 10 bases line up with TRBD2. The chain's CDR3 is CASSSLAGGNTGELFF. Written as DNA, the CDR3 is TGTGCCAGCAGTTCGTTAGCGGGAGGGAACACCGGGGAGCTGTTTTTT.